The clone carrying this T cell receptor (beta chain) was recorded at least ten times. What it recognizes is unknown. CDR1 is MNHEY and CDR2 is SMNVEV in the germline V gene (reference sequence). Trimming shortened V by 6 bases and J by 3 bases, and 18 bases separated the two germline ends. This CDR3 has 17 residues. Time point defined: newly diagnosed GD, antithyroid drugs for less than 3 months. PBMC-extracted RNA yielded the TCR library. Researchers made TCR beta libraries by using iRepertoire HTBI primers and running Arm-PCR on CDR3 regions. One entry per CDR3 protein, called by TCRdb with MiXCR from the multiplex PCR reads. The sample contains approximately 540,000 distinct CDR3 sequences, around 12% of which appear only once. These data originate in a study of regulatory T cells in long-lasting Graves disease. Study-wide findings and caveats: With persistent disease, TRBV28, TRBJ1-2 and TRBJ2-5 were the favored segments.

These data also featured in a second study, about T cells in Graves' hyperthyroidism and ophthalmopathy. From that report: HTBI primers were used for first-round RT-PCR of the TCR CDR3.

The sequencing used peripheral blood mononuclear cells (PBMCs), collected at new diagnosis, from a patient treated with antithyroid drugs. J is TRBJ1-6 and V is TRBV27; TRBD1 is a possible D gene (5 bases). The TCR was taken from a woman in her twenties or thirties with Graves disease. In DNA, the CDR3 is TGTGCCAGCAGACCCGGTGGGGGATCCCTCTATAATTCACCCCTCCACTTT. Translation: CASRPGGGSLYNSPLHF.